One sample yielded the 14 T cell receptor beta chains listed below, sequenced in a study of blood T cell repertoires in COVID-19 (dated by TCRdb to 2020 to 2022). Libraries were built with the immunoSEQ multiplex PCR assay. TCRdb stores this immuneACCESS table with in-frame sequences only. Part of the clones is absent; in the studies checked, under half of the shortfall reflects unresolved V genes, and no reason is known for the rest. For this sample the table gives 70,000 to 90,000 clones, of which 70% to 80% were detected only once. The ten most abundant clones make up nearly 25% of the sample. Sequencing was performed on peripheral blood. The receptors come from a human donor in a cohort sampled during active COVID-19.

As DNA, the CDR3 is TGTGCCAGCAGTTCCAGGGTCGGCAGGGGGCGCCCGGTCTACGAGCAGTACTTC. Residues: CASSSRVGRGRPVYEQYF. The gene calls are TRBV28 and TRBJ2-7, with 8 positions matching TRBD1. This CDR3 spans 18 amino acids. V trimming: 4 bases; J trimming: 3 bases; junction bases outside the gene matches: 17. Germline CDR1 reads MDHEN; CDR2 reads SYDVKM.

This chain links TRBV15 with TRBJ2-7; 7 bases agree with TRBD2. J gave up 4 bases and V 3 bases, and 9 bases lay outside the gene matches. This CDR3 has 15 amino acids. Looked up from germline, CDR1 is LNHNV and CDR2 is YYDKDF (reference sequence). CDR3 sequence (DNA): TGTGCCACCAGCAGGAGGACGGGAGGCGCTTACGAGCAGTACTTC. It yields the protein CATSRRTGGAYEQYF.

The rearrangement joins TRBV6-4 to TRBJ1-1; no definite D call. The CDR3 sequence is 15 residues long. Looked up from germline, CDR1 is MRHNA and CDR2 is SNTAGT. Trimming cost V 4 bases and J 3 bases, with 15 bases left between them. The CDR3 protein is CASSAVPWGDTEAFF. In nucleotides, the CDR3 is TGTGCCAGCAGTGCCGTACCCTGGGGAGACACTGAAGCTTTCTTT.

The chain employs TRBV11-3 and TRBJ2-7; tentative D call: TRBD2 (6 bases). There are 13 residues in the CDR3. Trimming removed 4 bases at V and 2 bases at J, with 9 bases between. CDR1 and CDR2 from the germline V gene are SGHNT and YENEEA. CDR3 protein: CASSSTGAYEQYF. The CDR3 region has the DNA TGTGCCAGCAGCTCCACGGGAGCCTACGAGCAGTACTTC. The full variable domain, with the rest looked up from reference TRBV11-3 and TRBJ2-7, is EAGVVQSPRYKIIEKKQPVAFWCNPISGHNTLYWYLQNLGQGPELLIRYENEEAVDDSQLPKDRFSAERLKGVDSTLKIQPAELGDSAVYLCASSSTGAYEQYFGPGTRLTVT.

This chain links TRBV19 with TRBJ1-5; D is uncertain. The CDR3 extends over 14 amino acids. The germline V gene has CDR1 LNHDA and CDR2 SQIVND (reference sequence). Trimming took 5 bases from V and 2 from J, leaving 10 bases between them. The CDR3 sequence: CASSVMEGNQPQHF. Written as DNA, the CDR3 is TGTGCCAGTAGTGTCATGGAGGGCAATCAGCCCCAGCATTTT.

This clone was seen only once. V gene TRBV5-4 combines with J gene TRBJ2-3, with no clear D. Germline loops: CDR1 SGHNT, CDR2 YYREEE (reference sequence). Trimming pared 2 bases from V and 8 bases from J, leaving 15 bases between. CDR3 length: 14 residues. In nucleotides, the CDR3 is TGTGCCAGCAGCTTTCGACATGGCCCAGGTACGCAGTATTTT. Protein: CASSFRHGPGTQYF.

The sample holds a few counts of this clone. V is TRBV3-1 (or the pseudogene TRBV3-2) and J is TRBJ1-5; D is possibly TRBD1 (6 bases). Germline V gene sequence: CDR1 LGHDT, CDR2 YNNKEL (reference sequence). The CDR3 runs to 17 residues. V shed 5 bases and J shed 1 base, with 18 bases lying between them. The CDR3 spells CASSKSPGHESNQPQHF. For the CDR3, the DNA is TGTGCCAGCAGCAAATCGCCGGGACACGAAAGCAATCAGCCCCAGCATTTT.

This sequence joins TRBV29-1 and TRBJ2-2; 8 positions agree with TRBD1. The V gene's germline CDR1 is SQVTM and CDR2 ANQGSEA. The CDR3 contains 14 residues. Losses at the gene ends were 4 bases for V and 5 bases for J; bases not matched to a gene: 6. CDR3 bases: TGCAGCGTTGTAGGGGACAGGTCTACCGGGGAGCTGTTTTTT. Amino acids: CSVVGDRSTGELFF.

The chain carries TRBV29-1 and TRBJ1-4; D unclear. Germline assignment: CDR1 SQVTM and CDR2 ANQGSEA. The CDR3 is made up of 14 amino acids. V gave up 6 bases and J gave up 7 bases, with 18 bases separating them. The CDR3 here is CSVSGYSSSEKLFF. CDR3 DNA: TGCAGCGTGTCCGGGTACTCAAGCAGTGAAAAACTGTTTTTT.

The DNA for the CDR3 is TGTGCCAGGGGTGGACAGGGGGGCTACGAGCAGTACTTC. Protein product: CARGGQGGYEQYF. The chain has TRBV2 and TRBJ2-7, with 10 bases fitting TRBD1. Germline CDR1 reads SNHLY; CDR2 reads FYNNEI. J gave up 3 bases and V 9 bases, and 5 bases lay outside the gene matches. The CDR3 extends over 13 amino acids. The full variable domain, rest sourced from reference TRBV2 and TRBJ2-7, is EPEVTQTPSHQVTQMGQEVILRCVPISNHLYFYWYRQILGQKVEFLVSFYNNEISEKSEIFDDQFSVERPDGSNFTLKIRSTKLEDSAMYFCARGGQGGYEQYFGPGTRLTVT.

This rearrangement joins TRBV11-2 to TRBJ1-4, with 8 bases that match TRBD1. CDR3 length equals 14 residues. J lost 7 bases, V lost 4 bases, and 5 bases had no gene match. The V gene's germline CDR1 is SGHAT and CDR2 FQNNGV. CDR3 sequence (DNA): TGTGCCAGCAGCTCCGGGACAGGTTTTGAAAAACTGTTTTTT. Translated, it gives CASSSGTGFEKLFF.

Only one count was recorded for this clone. V usage is TRBV19 and J usage is TRBJ2-1, with D perhaps matching TRBD1 (5 bases). This CDR3 is 16 amino acids long. Trimming shortened V by 2 bases and J by 2 bases, and 13 bases separated the two germline ends. The germline CDR1 and CDR2 sequences are LNHDA and SQIVND (reference sequence). The CDR3 loop is CASSIRAGQTYNEQFF. The CDR3 DNA sequence: TGTGCCAGTAGTATAAGGGCAGGGCAGACCTACAATGAGCAGTTCTTC.

The chain links TRBV4-2 to TRBJ2-7; TRBD2 matches at 8 bases. CDR1 and CDR2 from the germline V gene are LGHNA and YNFKEQ. CDR3 length equals 16 residues. J gave up 4 bases and V 0 bases, and 8 bases lay outside the gene matches. CDR3 nucleotide sequence: TGTGCCAGCAGCCAAGATTCCAGCGGGGGATCTTACGAGCAGTACTTC. Translated: CASSQDSSGGSYEQYF.

This clone was recorded once. V usage is TRBV10-1 and J usage is TRBJ2-3; the match to TRBD1 covers 9 bases. The CDR3 has 15 residues. Trimming removed 8 bases from V and 2 bases from J; junction bases left unmatched: 8. In germline, CDR1 is WNHNN, CDR2 SYGVQD (reference sequence). The CDR3, as DNA: TGCGCCAGCTCTCAGGACAGGGGTAACACAGATACGCAGTATTTT. Its translation: CASSQDRGNTDTQYF.